The source of this TCR beta chain is a study of neurological immune-mediated disorders (dated by TCRdb to between 2018 and 2021). Regarding the study in general: Of the roughly 34 multiple sclerosis patients, some 30 had relapsing-remitting MS and 3 had secondary progressive MS. Peripheral blood TCR-beta repertoires from patients with HTLV-I-associated myelopathy (HAM/TSP), patients with multiple sclerosis, and healthy controls were compared in the study using UMI-based sequencing. Longitudinal samples, technical triplicates and paired sorted CD4+ and CD8+ T-cell subsets, alongside PBMC samples, were included among the roughly 110 TCR-beta libraries. Of the roughly 70 subjects in the cohort, around 14 were HAM/TSP patients, around 34 were multiple sclerosis patients, and some 20 were healthy controls.

This clonotype was recorded many times. Its antigen is still unknown. The input lacks base qualities; no much larger clone sits a single base away. To synthesize cDNA, template-switch 5'RACE was performed with a primer carrying a 10-nucleotide random unique molecular identifier so that each TCR transcript was tagged. Over 190 million TCR-beta sequences, covering 15-18 subjects, were produced in each sequencing run. The RNeasy kit was used to extract total RNA. TCR-beta VDJ regions were amplified with primers for the TCR constant region and the 5'RACE anchor, using the KAPA Real-time Library Amplification kit. A first PCR added sample indexes and Illumina adaptors, and a second PCR then raised library yield. After Ampure bead purification, the TCR product of roughly 650 bp was size-selected on a 2% E-gel SizeSelection system. Library quality was checked on a Bioanalyzer, concentration was measured with Qubit, and libraries were quantified with the Kapa Library Quantification kit before pooling. An Illumina HiSeq 2500 was used to sequence the libraries paired-end at 2 x 150 bp. To increase sequence diversity, about 25-30% phiX was spiked into each library pool. The original pipeline was this. The UMI-based MiGEC pipeline processed quality-filtered reads and removed over 80% of raw TCR sequences during error correction. VDJ genes were aligned to IMGT germline references, and clonotypes were defined by unique CDR3 amino acid sequence plus V-J genes. VDJtools evaluated clonal expansion, Shannon diversity and CDR3 relatedness (CalcPairwiseDistances, ClusterSamples); CLCbio workbench built phylogenetic trees. Clones with at least 8 unique UMIs were defined as expanded, with this threshold being based on coefficient-of-variation modelling across technical triplicates. TCRdb took the public reads, trimmed them with fastp at Q25, ran MiXCR for clone calling and kept in-frame beta chains. Records with the same CDR3 protein are collapsed into one entry carrying the most frequent genes and DNA. TCRdb's processing, not the authors' own work, is the source of the V and J calls. For this sample the table gives 66,000 or so distinct CDR3 sequences, of which less than 5.5% were detected only once. The leading ten clones occupy 6.5% to 7.5% of the sample.

The germline V gene (reference sequence) supplies CDR1 DFQATT and CDR2 SNEGSKA. Trimming removed 3 bases from V and 0 bases from J; the gene matches leave 1 base unexplained. Including cysteine and phenylalanine, the CDR3 has 13 amino acids. CDR3 DNA only is kept here, 39 bases in frame from base 1. What the study reported, not specific to this receptor: No clinical or MRI features were associated with the MS cluster, and the authors said that larger cohorts are needed. In phylogenetic analysis, the repertoires of 18 of 34 MS patients grouped into a cluster of related CDR3 sequences, which suggests a possible signature at the repertoire level. TCR clonal expansion was highest in HAM/TSP patients and lowest in MS patients, with MS patients falling below even healthy controls. Expanded clones from different subjects shared no identical CDR3 amino acid sequences, which suggests that TCR-beta repertoires were private in all groups.

Unsorted PBMC libraries were generated from 2 million PBMCs stored in RNAlater at -80 °C until RNA extraction. The multiple sclerosis patients were enrolled in a US clinical protocol that evaluated disease progression with magnetic resonance imaging. Peripheral blood underwent Ficoll-Hypaque density gradient centrifugation to isolate PBMCs, which were then cryopreserved in liquid nitrogen. This sequence uses TRBV20-1 and TRBJ2-5, with TRBD2 matching 7 junction bases. The source material was PBMCs. This TCR was sampled from a man aged 30 to 45 with multiple sclerosis. The CDR3 has the sequence CSASGGYQETQYF. The sequenced DNA is TGCAGTGCTAGCGGGGGGTACCAAGAGACCCAGTACTTC.